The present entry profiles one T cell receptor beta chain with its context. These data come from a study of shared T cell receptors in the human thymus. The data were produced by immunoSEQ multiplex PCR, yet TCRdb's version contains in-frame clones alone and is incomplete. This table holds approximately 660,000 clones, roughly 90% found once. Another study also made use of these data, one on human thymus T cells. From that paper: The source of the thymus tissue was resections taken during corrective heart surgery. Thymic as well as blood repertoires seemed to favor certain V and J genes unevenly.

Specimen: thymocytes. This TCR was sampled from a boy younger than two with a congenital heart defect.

CDR3 region: CASSKNRLAEGAKNIQYF. Here the CDR3 DNA reads TGTGCCAGCAGCAAGAATAGACTAGCGGAGGGAGCCAAAAACATTCAGTACTTC. The V gene is TRBV21-1, the J gene TRBJ2-4; TRBD2, the D gene given by the table, was not confirmed from the DNA. TRBV21-1 is an annotated pseudogene. The CDR3 totals 18 residues.